This T cell receptor (beta chain) stems from a study of glioma-infiltrating T cells after dendritic cell vaccination. V lost 3 bases and J 1 base, leaving 5 bases between the germline ends. The CDR3 contains 13 residues. Looked up from germline, CDR1 is SGHAT and CDR2 is FQNNGV. The immunoSEQ assay amplified TCRB CDR3 from up to 2 ug DNA. This table comes from immunoSEQ multiplex PCR, and its TCRdb copy is limited to in-frame clones, with some not included. The sample has roughly 100,000 clones; roughly 80% are singletons. The source was blood, collected before dendritic cell vaccination. This chain connects TRBV11-2 to TRBJ2-3; D may be TRBD2 (5 bases). This TCR was sampled from a human donor with glioblastoma. The CDR3 region has the DNA TGTGCCAGCAGCTTGGGAGGCACAGATACGCAGTATTTT. Its translation is CASSLGGTDTQYF.